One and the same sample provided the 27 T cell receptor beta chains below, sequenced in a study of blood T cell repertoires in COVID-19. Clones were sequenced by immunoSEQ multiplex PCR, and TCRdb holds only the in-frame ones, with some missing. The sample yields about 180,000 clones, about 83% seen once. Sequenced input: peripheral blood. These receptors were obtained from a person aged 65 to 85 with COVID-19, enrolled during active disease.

CDR3 nucleotide sequence: TGCAGCGTTGAGGTGGGCAGGGGGTCGATTGAGACCCAGTACTTC. As protein: CSVEVGRGSIETQYF. This chain joins TRBV29-1 and TRBJ2-5, with 7 bases lining up with TRBD1. There are 15 residues in the CDR3. J was trimmed by 5 bases and V by 3 bases; bases with no gene match: 12. Germline V gene lookup returns CDR1 SQVTM and CDR2 ANQGSEA.

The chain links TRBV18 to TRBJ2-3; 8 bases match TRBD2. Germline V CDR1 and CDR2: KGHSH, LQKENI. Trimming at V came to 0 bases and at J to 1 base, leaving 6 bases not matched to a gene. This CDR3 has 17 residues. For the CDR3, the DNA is TGTGCCAGCTCACCACCGGCGGGGGGATCTCGCACAGATACGCAGTATTTT. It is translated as CASSPPAGGSRTDTQYF.

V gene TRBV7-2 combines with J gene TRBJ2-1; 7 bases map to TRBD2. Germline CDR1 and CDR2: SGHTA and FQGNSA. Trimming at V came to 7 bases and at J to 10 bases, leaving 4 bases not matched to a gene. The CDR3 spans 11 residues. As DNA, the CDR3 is TGTGCCAGCACTCAAGCGGGGGAGCAGTTCTTC. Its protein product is CASTQAGEQFF.

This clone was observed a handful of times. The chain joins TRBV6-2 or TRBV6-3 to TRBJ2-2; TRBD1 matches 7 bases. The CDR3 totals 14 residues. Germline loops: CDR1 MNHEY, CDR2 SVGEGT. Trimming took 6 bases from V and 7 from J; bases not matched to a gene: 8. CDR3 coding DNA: TGTGCCAGCAGCCCCAGGACAGGCCGCGGGGAGCTGTTTTTT. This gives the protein CASSPRTGRGELFF.

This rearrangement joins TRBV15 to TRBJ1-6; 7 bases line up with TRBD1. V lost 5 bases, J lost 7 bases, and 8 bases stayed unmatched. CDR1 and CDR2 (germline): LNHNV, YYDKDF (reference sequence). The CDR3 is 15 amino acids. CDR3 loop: CATSGMTGRNSPLHF. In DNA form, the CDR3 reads TGTGCCACCAGCGGGATGACAGGGCGCAATTCACCCCTCCACTTT.

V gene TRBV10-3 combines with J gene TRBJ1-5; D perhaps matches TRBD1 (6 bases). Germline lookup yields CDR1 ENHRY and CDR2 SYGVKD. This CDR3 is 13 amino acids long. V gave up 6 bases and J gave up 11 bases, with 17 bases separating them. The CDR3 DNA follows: TGTGCCATCAGCGACGAACAGGGTTGGGCCCAGCATTTT. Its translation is CAISDEQGWAQHF.

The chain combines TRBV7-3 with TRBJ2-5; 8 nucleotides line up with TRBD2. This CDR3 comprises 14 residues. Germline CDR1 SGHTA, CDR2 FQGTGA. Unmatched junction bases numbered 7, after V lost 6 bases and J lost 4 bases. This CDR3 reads CASSPRTSRETQYF. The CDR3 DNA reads TGTGCCAGCAGTCCTCGGACTAGCCGAGAGACCCAGTACTTC.

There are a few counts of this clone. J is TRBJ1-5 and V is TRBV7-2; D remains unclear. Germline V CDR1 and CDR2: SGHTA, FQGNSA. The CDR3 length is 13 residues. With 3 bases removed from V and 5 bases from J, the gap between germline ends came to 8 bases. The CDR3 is CASSLLSDQPQHF. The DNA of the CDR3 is TGTGCCAGCAGCTTGTTAAGCGATCAGCCCCAGCATTTT.

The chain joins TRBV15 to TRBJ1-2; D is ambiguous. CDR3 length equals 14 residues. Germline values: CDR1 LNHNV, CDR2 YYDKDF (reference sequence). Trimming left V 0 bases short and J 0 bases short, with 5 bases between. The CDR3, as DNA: TGTGCCACCAGCAGAGATCGCGCTAACTATGGCTACACCTTC. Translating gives CATSRDRANYGYTF.

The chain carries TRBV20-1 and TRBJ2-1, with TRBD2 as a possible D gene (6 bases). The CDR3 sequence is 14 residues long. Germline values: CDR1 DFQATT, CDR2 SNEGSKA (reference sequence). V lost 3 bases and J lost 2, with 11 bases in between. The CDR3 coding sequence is TGCAGTGCTAGTCCGGCTAGCGCCTACAATGAGCAGTTCTTC. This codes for CSASPASAYNEQFF.

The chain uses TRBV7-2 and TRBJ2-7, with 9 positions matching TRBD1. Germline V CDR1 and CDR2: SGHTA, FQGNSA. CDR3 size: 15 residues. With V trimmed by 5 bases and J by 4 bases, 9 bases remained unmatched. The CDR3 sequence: CASSPPWGQGYEQYF. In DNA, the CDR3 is TGTGCCAGCAGCCCACCGTGGGGACAGGGTTACGAGCAGTACTTC.

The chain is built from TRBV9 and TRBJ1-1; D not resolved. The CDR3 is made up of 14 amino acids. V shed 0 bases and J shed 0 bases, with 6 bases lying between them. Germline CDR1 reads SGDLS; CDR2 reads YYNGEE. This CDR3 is CASSVAPVNTEAFF. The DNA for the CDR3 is TGTGCCAGCAGCGTAGCTCCAGTGAACACTGAAGCTTTCTTT. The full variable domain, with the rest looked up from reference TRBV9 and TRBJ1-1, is DSGVTQTPKHLITATGQRVTLRCSPRSGDLSVYWYQQSLDQGLQFLIQYYNGEERAKGNILERFSAQQFPDLHSELNLSSLELGDSALYFCASSVAPVNTEAFFGQGTRLTVV.

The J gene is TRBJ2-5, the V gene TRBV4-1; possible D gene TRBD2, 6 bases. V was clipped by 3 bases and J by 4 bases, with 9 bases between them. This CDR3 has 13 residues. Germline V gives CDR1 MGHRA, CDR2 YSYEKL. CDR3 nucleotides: TGCGCCAGCAGCCAGTGGCGGGGAGAGACCCAGTACTTC. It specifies CASSQWRGETQYF.

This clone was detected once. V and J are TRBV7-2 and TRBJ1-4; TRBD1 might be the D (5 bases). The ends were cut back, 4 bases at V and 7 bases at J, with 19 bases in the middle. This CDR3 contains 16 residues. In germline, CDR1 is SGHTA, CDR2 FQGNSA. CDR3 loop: CASSSDSGNIGEKLFF. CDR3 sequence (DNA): TGTGCCAGCAGCTCCGATTCAGGGAACATAGGTGAAAAACTGTTTTTT.

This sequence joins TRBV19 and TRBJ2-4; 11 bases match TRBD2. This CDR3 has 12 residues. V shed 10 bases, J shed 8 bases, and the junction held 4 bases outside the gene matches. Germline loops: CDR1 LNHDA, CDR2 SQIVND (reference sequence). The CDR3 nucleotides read TGTGCCACAGGGACTAGCGGATACATTCAGTACTTC. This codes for CATGTSGYIQYF.

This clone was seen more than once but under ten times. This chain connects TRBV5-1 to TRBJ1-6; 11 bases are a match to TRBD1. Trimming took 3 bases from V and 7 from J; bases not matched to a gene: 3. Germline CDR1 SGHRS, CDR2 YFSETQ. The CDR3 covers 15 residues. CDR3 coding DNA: TGCGCCAGCAGCTGGACAGGGGGCTCGAATTCACCCCTCCACTTT. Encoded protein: CASSWTGGSNSPLHF.

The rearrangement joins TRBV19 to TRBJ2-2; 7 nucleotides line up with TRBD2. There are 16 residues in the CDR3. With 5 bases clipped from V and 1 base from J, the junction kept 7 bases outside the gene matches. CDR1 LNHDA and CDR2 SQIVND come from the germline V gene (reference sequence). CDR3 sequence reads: CASSRGSGGNTGELFF. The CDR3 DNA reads TGTGCCAGTAGTCGCGGGTCGGGAGGGAACACCGGGGAGCTGTTTTTT.

This CDR3 is CASSYPDGLQSYGYTF. CDR3 in DNA: TGTGCCAGCAGTTACCCCGACGGACTGCAGTCCTATGGCTACACCTTC. The J gene is TRBJ1-2, the V gene TRBV6-2 or TRBV6-3, with D unresolved. Germline lookup yields CDR1 MNHEY and CDR2 SVGEGT. The CDR3 spans 16 residues. The ends were cut back, 2 bases at V and 4 bases at J, with 17 bases in the middle.

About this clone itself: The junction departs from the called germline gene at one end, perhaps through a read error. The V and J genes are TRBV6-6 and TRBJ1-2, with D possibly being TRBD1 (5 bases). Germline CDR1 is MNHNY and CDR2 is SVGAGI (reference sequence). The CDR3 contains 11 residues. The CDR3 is CASSTGGWEAF. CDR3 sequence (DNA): TGTGCCAGCAGTACCGGGGGATGGGAGGCCTTC.

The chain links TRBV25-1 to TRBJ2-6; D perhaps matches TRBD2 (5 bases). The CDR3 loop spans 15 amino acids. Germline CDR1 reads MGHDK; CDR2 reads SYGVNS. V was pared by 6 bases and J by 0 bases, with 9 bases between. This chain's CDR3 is CASRPAGSGANVLTF. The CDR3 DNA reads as TGTGCCAGCAGACCGGCGGGCTCTGGGGCCAACGTCCTGACTTTC.

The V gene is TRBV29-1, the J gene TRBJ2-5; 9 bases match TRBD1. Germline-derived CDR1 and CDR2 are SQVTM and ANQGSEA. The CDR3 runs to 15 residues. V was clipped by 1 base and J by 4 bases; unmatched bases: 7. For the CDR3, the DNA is TGCAGCGTTGAAGTATACAGGGGGCTGGGAGAGACCCAGTACTTC. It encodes CSVEVYRGLGETQYF.

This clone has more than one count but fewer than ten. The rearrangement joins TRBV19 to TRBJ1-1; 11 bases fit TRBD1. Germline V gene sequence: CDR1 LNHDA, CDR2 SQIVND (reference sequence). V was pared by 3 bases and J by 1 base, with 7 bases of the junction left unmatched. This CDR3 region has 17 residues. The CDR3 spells CASSMGRTGGANTEAFF. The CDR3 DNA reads TGTGCCAGTAGTATGGGGAGGACAGGGGGCGCGAACACTGAAGCTTTCTTT.

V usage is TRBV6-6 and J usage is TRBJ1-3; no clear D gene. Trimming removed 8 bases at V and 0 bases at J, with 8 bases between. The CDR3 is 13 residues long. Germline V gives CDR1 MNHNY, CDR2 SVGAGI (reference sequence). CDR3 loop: CASWANSGNTIYF. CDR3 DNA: TGTGCCAGCTGGGCCAACTCTGGAAACACCATATATTTT.

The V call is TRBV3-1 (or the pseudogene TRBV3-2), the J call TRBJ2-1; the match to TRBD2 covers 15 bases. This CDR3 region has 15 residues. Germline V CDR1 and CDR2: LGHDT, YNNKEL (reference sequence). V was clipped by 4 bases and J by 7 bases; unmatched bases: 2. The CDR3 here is CASSPGLAGGNEQFF. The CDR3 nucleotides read TGTGCCAGCAGCCCTGGACTAGCGGGGGGGAATGAGCAGTTCTTC.

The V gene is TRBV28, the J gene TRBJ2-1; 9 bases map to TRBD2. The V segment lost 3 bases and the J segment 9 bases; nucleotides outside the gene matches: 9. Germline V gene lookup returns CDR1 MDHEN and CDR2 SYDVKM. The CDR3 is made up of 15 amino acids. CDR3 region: CASSFLAGRNGEQFF. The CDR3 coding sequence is TGTGCCAGCAGTTTCCTAGCGGGAAGAAACGGTGAGCAGTTCTTC.

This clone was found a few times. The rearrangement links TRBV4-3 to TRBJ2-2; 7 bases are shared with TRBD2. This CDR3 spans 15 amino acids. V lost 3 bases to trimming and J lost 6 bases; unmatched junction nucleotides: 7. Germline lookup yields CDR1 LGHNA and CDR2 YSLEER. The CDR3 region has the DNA TGCGCCAGCAGCCAGGACCCACTAGCGTCCGGGGAGCTGTTTTTT. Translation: CASSQDPLASGELFF.

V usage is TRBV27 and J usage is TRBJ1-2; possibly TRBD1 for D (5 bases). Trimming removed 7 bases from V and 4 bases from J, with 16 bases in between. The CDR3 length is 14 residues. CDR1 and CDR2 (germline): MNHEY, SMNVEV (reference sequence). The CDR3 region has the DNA TGTGCCAGCATCACGAGCAGGGTTCGCTATGGCTACACCTTC. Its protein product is CASITSRVRYGYTF.